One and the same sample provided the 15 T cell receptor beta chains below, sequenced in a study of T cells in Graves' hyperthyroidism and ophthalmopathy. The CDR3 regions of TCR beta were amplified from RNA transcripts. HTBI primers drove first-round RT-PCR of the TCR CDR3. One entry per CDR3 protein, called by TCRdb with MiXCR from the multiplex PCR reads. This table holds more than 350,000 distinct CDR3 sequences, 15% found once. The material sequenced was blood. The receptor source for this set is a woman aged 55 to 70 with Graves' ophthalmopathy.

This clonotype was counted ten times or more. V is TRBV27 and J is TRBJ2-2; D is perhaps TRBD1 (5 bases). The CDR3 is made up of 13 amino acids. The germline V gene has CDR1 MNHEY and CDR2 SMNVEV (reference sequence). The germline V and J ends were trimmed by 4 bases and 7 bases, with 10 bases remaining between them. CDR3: CASSYQGSGELFF. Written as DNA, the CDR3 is TGTGCCAGCAGTTACCAGGGCAGCGGGGAGCTGTTTTTT.

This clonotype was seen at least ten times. The CDR3 nucleotides read TGTGCCAGCAGTTACTCGGGGGCCGGGGCCTACGAGCAGTACTTC. Encoded protein: CASSYSGAGAYEQYF. The chain has TRBV6-5 and TRBJ2-7; TRBD1 is a possible D gene (6 bases). Germline V gives CDR1 MNHEY, CDR2 SVGAGI. The CDR3 totals 15 residues. Trimming stripped 0 bases from V and 2 bases from J, with 11 bases between.

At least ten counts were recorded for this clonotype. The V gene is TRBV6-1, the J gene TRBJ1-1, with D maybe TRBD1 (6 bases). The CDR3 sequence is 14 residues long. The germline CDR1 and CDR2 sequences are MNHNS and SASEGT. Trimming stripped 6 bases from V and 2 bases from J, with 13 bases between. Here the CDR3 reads CASSPRTVNTEAFF. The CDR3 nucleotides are TGTGCCAGCAGCCCTCGGACAGTCAACACTGAAGCTTTCTTT.

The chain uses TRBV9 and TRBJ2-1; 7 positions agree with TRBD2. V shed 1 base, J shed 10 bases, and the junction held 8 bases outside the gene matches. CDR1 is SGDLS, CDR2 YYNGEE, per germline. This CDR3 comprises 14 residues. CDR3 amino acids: CASSVLAEGNEQFF. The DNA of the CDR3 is TGTGCCAGCAGCGTACTAGCGGAGGGCAACGAGCAGTTCTTC.

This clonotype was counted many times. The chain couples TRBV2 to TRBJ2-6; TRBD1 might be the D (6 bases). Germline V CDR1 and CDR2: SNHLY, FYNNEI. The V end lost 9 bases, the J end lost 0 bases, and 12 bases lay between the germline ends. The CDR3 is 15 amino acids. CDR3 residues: CARMTGPSGANVLTF. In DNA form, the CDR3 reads TGTGCCAGAATGACAGGACCCTCTGGGGCCAACGTCCTGACTTTC.

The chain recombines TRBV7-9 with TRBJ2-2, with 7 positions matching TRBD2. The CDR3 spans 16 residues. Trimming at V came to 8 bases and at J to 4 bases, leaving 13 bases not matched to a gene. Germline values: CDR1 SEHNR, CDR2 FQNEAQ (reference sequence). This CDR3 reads CASSRAGQSGTGELFF. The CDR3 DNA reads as TGTGCCAGCTCTCGAGCGGGGCAGTCGGGCACCGGGGAGCTGTTTTTT.

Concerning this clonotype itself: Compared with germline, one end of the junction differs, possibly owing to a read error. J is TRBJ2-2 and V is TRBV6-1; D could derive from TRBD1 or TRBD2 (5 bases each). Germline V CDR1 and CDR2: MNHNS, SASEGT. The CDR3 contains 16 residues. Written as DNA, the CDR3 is TGTGCCAGCAGTTCCCCAGCAGGGTCTGACACCGGGGAGCCGTTTTTT. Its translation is CASSSPAGSDTGEPFF.

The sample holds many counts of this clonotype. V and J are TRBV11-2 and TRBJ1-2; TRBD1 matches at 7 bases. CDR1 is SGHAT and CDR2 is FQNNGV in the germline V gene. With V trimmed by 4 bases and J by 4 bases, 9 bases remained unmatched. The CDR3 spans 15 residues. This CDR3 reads CASSSTTGTIYGYTF. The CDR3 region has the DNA TGTGCCAGCAGCTCCACGACAGGGACTATCTATGGCTACACCTTC.

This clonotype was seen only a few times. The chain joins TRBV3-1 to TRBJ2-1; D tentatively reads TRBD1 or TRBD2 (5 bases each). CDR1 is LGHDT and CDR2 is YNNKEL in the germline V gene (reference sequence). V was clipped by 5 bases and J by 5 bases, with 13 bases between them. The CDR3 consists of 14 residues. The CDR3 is CASSYGGTHNEQFF. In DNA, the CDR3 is TGTGCCAGCAGCTATGGGGGTACCCACAATGAGCAGTTCTTC.

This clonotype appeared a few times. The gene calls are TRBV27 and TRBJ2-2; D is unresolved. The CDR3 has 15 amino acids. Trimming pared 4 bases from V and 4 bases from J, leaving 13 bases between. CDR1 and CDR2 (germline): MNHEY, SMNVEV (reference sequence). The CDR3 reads CASSSWLVGTGELFF. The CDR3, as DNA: TGTGCCAGCAGTTCCTGGCTAGTGGGCACCGGGGAGCTGTTTTTT.

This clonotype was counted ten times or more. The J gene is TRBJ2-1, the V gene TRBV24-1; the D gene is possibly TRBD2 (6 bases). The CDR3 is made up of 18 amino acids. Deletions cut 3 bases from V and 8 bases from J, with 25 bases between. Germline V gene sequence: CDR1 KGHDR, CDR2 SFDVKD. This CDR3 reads CATSDMQGRGGAVDEQFF. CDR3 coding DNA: TGTGCCACCAGTGATATGCAGGGTAGGGGAGGAGCAGTCGATGAGCAGTTCTTC.

CDR3 residues: CSARGTETQYF. CDR3 nucleotide sequence: TGCAGTGCTAGAGGAACAGAGACCCAGTACTTC. The chain combines TRBV20-1 with TRBJ2-5; no clear D gene. Germline V lookup: CDR1 DFQATT, CDR2 SNEGSKA (reference sequence). The length of the CDR3 is 11 residues. V was pared by 1 base and J by 4 bases, with 4 bases between.

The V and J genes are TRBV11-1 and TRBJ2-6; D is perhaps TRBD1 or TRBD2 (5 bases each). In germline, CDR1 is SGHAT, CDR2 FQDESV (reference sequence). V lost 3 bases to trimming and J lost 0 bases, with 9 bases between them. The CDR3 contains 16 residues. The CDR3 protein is CASSLGVNSGANVLTF. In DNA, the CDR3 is TGTGCCAGCAGCTTGGGGGTAAACTCTGGGGCCAACGTCCTGACTTTC.

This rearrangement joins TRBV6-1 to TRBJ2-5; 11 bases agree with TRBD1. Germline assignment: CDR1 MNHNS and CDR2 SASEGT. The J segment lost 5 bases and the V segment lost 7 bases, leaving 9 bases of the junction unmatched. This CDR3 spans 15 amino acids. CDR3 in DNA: TGTGCCAGCACCAACCGGGACAGGGGGTTGGAGACCCAGTACTTC. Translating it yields CASTNRDRGLETQYF.

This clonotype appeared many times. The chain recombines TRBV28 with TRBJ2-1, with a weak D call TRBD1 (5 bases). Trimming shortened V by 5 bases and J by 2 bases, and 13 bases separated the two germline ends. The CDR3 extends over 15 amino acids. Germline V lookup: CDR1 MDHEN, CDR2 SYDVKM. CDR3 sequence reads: CASSQPTVTYNEQFF. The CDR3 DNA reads TGTGCCAGCAGTCAACCGACAGTCACCTACAATGAGCAGTTCTTC.